This T cell receptor beta chain was retrieved from a study of T cell changes during pregnancy in multiple sclerosis. Clones were read by immunoSEQ multiplex PCR, and TCRdb kept only the in-frame ones, dropping some. The profile shows more than 45,000 clones, around 94% of them singletons. Germline CDR1 is SGHTA and CDR2 is FQGTGA. The CDR3 is 15 amino acids. V gave up 5 bases and J gave up 2 bases; unmatched junction bases: 6. The sequence was obtained from a female donor in good health, enrolled as a control in a pregnancy study. Sample: CD4+ T cells from peripheral blood mononuclear cells, taken in the second trimester of pregnancy. This chain uses TRBV7-3 with TRBJ2-1, with 7 positions matching TRBD2. In nucleotides, the CDR3 is TGTGCCAGCAGCCCCTGGGACTACCCCTACAATGAGCAGTTCTTC. Amino acids: CASSPWDYPYNEQFF.